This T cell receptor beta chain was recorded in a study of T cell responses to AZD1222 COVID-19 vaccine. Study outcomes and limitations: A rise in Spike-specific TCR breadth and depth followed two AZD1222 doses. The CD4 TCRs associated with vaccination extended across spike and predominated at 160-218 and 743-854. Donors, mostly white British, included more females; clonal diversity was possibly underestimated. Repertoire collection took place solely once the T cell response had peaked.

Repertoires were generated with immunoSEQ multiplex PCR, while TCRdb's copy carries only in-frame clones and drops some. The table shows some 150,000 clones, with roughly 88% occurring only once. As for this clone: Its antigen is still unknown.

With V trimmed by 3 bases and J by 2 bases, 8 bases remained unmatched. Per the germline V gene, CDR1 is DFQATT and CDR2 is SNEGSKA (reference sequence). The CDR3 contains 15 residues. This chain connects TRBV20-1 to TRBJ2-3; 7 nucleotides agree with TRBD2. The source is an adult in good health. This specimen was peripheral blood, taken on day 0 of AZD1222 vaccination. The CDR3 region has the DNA TGCAGTGCTAGTTCGGCTAGCGGAGTCACAGATACGCAGTATTTT. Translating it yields CSASSASGVTDTQYF.